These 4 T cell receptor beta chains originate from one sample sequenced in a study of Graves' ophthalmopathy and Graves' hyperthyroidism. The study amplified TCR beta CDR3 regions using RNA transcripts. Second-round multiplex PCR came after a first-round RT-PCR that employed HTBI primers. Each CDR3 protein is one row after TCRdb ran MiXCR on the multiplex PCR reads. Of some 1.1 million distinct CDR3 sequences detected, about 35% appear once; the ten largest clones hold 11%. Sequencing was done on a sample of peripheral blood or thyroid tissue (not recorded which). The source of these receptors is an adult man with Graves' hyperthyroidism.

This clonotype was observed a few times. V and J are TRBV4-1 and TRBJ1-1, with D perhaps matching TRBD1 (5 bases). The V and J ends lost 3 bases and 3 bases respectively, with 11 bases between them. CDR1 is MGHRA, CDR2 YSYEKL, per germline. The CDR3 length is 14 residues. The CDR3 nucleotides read TGCGCCAGCAGCCAGATATCACAGGACACTGAAGCTTTCTTT. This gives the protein CASSQISQDTEAFF.

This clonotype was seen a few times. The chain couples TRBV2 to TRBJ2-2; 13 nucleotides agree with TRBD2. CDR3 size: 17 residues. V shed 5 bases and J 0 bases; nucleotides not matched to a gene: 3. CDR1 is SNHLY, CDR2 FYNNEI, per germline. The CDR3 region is CASSTTSGRTNTGELFF. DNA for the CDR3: TGTGCCAGCAGTACGACTAGCGGGAGGACGAACACCGGGGAGCTGTTTTTT. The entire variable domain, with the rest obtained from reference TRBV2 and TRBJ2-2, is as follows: EPEVTQTPSHQVTQMGQEVILRCVPISNHLYFYWYRQILGQKVEFLVSFYNNEISEKSEIFDDQFSVERPDGSNFTLKIRSTKLEDSAMYFCASSTTSGRTNTGELFFGEGSRLTVL.

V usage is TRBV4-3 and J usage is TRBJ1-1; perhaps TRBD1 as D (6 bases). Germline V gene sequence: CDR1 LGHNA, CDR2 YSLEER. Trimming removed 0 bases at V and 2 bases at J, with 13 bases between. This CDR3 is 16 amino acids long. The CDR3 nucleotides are TGCGCCAGCAGCCAAGACCGGACAGATCGAAACACTGAAGCTTTCTTT. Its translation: CASSQDRTDRNTEAFF.

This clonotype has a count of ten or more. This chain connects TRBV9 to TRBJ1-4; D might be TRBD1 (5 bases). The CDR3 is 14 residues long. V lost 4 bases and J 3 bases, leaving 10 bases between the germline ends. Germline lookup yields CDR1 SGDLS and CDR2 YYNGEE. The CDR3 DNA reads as TGTGCCAGCAGCCGAGCGGGGCCTAATGAAAAACTGTTTTTT. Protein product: CASSRAGPNEKLFF.